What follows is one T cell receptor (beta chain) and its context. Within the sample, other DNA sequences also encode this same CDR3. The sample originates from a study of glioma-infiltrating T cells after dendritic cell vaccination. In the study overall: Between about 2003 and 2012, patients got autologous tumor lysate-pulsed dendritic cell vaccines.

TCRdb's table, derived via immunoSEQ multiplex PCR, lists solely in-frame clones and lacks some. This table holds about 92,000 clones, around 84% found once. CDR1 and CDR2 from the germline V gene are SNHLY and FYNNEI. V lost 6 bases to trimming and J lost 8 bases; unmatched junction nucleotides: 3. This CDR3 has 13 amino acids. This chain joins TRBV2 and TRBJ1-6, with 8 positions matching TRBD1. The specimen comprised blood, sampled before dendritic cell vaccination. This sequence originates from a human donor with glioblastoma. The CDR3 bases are TGTGCCAGCAGAGGACAGGGTGATTCACCCCTCCACTTT. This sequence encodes CASRGQGDSPLHF.